The 14 T cell receptor beta chains in this list originate from one sample, sequenced in a study of shared clonotypes between healthy human individuals. Only in-frame clones appear in the TCRdb table, and some are missing; sequencing was by immunoSEQ multiplex PCR. The sample includes approximately 1.5 million clones, 95% to 99% of them seen just once. Sample: naive CD4+ T cells sorted from blood. Indicated subset: CD45RA+ positively selected. The receptors were gathered from a man aged 25 to 45 in good health.

This clone was detected once. The rearrangement links TRBV18 to TRBJ2-5; D is uncertain. V was clipped by 3 bases and J by 4 bases, with 18 bases between them. The germline V gene encodes CDR1 KGHSH and CDR2 LQKENI. The CDR3 is 16 amino acids. The CDR3 bases are TGTGCCAGCTCACCGATATCGGGCCCATCCGGAGAGACCCAGTACTTC. Encoded protein: CASSPISGPSGETQYF.

V gene TRBV7-9 combines with J gene TRBJ2-1; TRBD1 or TRBD2 may be the D gene (5 bases each). V lost 5 bases, J lost 6 bases, and 17 bases lay in between. CDR1 SEHNR and CDR2 FQNEAQ come from the germline V gene (reference sequence). CDR3 length equals 15 residues. The DNA of the CDR3 is TGTGCCAGCAGCCTAGGGGACGGAACGCGCAATGAGCAGTTCTTC. It encodes CASSLGDGTRNEQFF.

This chain connects TRBV18 to TRBJ2-3, with D uncertain. V was shortened by 3 bases and J by 0 bases, with 10 bases between the two germline ends. The germline V gene encodes CDR1 KGHSH and CDR2 LQKENI. The CDR3 extends over 15 amino acids. This CDR3 is CASSPVAVSTDTQYF. The CDR3 DNA reads TGTGCCAGCTCACCCGTTGCGGTAAGCACAGATACGCAGTATTTT. Based on the CDR3 plus reference TRBV18 and TRBJ2-3, the full variable domain is NAGVMQNPRHLVRRRGQEARLRCSPMKGHSHVYWYRQLPEEGLKFMVYLQKENIIDESGMPKERFSAEFPKEGPSILRIQQVVRGDSAAYFCASSPVAVSTDTQYFGPGTRLTVL.

The chain uses TRBV9 and TRBJ2-7; D assignment may be TRBD1 or TRBD2 (6 bases each). The length of the CDR3 is 16 residues. V lost 2 bases and J 3 bases, leaving 18 bases between the germline ends. Looked up from germline, CDR1 is SGDLS and CDR2 is YYNGEE. The CDR3 sequence: CASSVGGETAFYEQYF. In nucleotides, the CDR3 is TGTGCCAGCAGCGTCGGGGGCGAGACAGCTTTCTACGAGCAGTACTTC.

The V call is TRBV9, the J call TRBJ2-7; 7 bases match TRBD2. CDR1 SGDLS and CDR2 YYNGEE come from the germline V gene. The length of the CDR3 is 15 residues. V lost 0 bases, J lost 2 bases, and 5 bases stayed unmatched. The CDR3 reads CASSVVASGTYEQYF. DNA for the CDR3: TGTGCCAGCAGCGTAGTAGCTAGCGGTACCTACGAGCAGTACTTC. Complete variable domain (other parts from reference TRBV9 and TRBJ2-7): DSGVTQTPKHLITATGQRVTLRCSPRSGDLSVYWYQQSLDQGLQFLIQYYNGEERAKGNILERFSAQQFPDLHSELNLSSLELGDSALYFCASSVVASGTYEQYFGPGTRLTVT.

This chain joins TRBV30 and TRBJ2-1; D call uncertain. Germline loops: CDR1 GTSNPN, CDR2 SVGIG (reference sequence). The CDR3 runs 13 residues. The V end lost 2 bases, the J end lost 2 bases, and 7 bases lay between the germline ends. CDR3 DNA sequence: TGTGCCTGGAGTACACGAGCCTACAATGAGCAGTTCTTC. It codes for CAWSTRAYNEQFF.

This chain joins TRBV7-9 and TRBJ2-2; weak D call: TRBD2 (6 bases). Trimming pared 7 bases from V and 2 bases from J, leaving 11 bases between. This CDR3 spans 14 amino acids. CDR1 is SEHNR, CDR2 FQNEAQ, per germline (reference sequence). This CDR3 is CASTWDLNTGELFF. In nucleotides, the CDR3 is TGTGCCAGCACCTGGGACTTAAACACCGGGGAGCTGTTTTTT.

This chain links TRBV11-2 with TRBJ2-6; D is unclear. Trimming stripped 1 base from V and 3 bases from J, with 13 bases between. The CDR3 length is 17 residues. In germline, CDR1 is SGHAT, CDR2 FQNNGV. The CDR3 nucleotides read TGTGCCAGCAGCTTAGTAGGAACAGCCATTGGGGCCAACGTCCTGACTTTC. This translates into CASSLVGTAIGANVLTF.

This clone was picked up one time. The J gene is TRBJ2-5, the V gene TRBV5-1; D assignment may be TRBD1 or TRBD2 (6 bases each). The CDR3 runs to 15 residues. From germline, CDR1 is SGHRS and CDR2 YFSETQ. Trimming shortened V by 4 bases and J by 4 bases, and 17 bases separated the two germline ends. The CDR3 DNA is TGCGCCAGCAGCCTTGCACAGGGAGGCGTAGAGACCCAGTACTTC. This codes for CASSLAQGGVETQYF.

The chain carries TRBV5-1 and TRBJ2-7, with 7 bases lining up with TRBD2. J gave up 2 bases and V 4 bases, and 6 bases lay outside the gene matches. From germline, CDR1 is SGHRS and CDR2 YFSETQ. The CDR3 loop spans 14 amino acids. The CDR3 DNA reads as TGCGCCAGCAGCCTATCTAGCGGAGCCTACGAGCAGTACTTC. It is translated as CASSLSSGAYEQYF.

V usage is TRBV6-5 and J usage is TRBJ1-1, with D possibly being TRBD1 (5 bases). In germline, CDR1 is MNHEY, CDR2 SVGAGI. This CDR3 comprises 15 residues. V lost 4 bases and J 7 bases, leaving 19 bases between the germline ends. This CDR3 is CASSSTGVGASEAFF. CDR3 in DNA: TGTGCCAGCAGTTCAACGGGGGTTGGGGCCAGTGAAGCTTTCTTT.

This rearrangement joins TRBV28 to TRBJ1-2; D might be TRBD1 (5 bases). V was cut by 7 bases and J by 2 bases, with 11 bases left in between. This CDR3 contains 13 residues. Germline V lookup: CDR1 MDHEN, CDR2 SYDVKM. For the CDR3, the DNA is TGTGCCAGCACCCCGGCAGGGAACTATGGCTACACCTTC. Protein product: CASTPAGNYGYTF.

The chain recombines TRBV13 with TRBJ2-7, with unresolved D. This CDR3 region has 15 residues. Germline lookup yields CDR1 PRHDT and CDR2 FYEKMQ (reference sequence). Trimming stripped 0 bases from V and 3 bases from J, with 12 bases between. The CDR3 spells CASSLGEGSSYEQYF. DNA of the CDR3: TGTGCCAGCAGCTTAGGCGAAGGGTCTAGCTACGAGCAGTACTTC.

The V gene is TRBV5-4, the J gene TRBJ1-2, with 10 bases aligning to TRBD1. The CDR3 has 14 residues. J gave up 3 bases and V 4 bases, and 3 bases lay outside the gene matches. Germline V gives CDR1 SGHNT, CDR2 YYREEE (reference sequence). CDR3 nucleotides: TGTGCCAGCAGCCCCGGGACAGGGGACTATGGCTACACCTTC. This encodes CASSPGTGDYGYTF. The full variable domain, its missing parts supplied by reference TRBV5-4 and TRBJ1-2, is ETGVTQSPTHLIKTRGQQVTLRCSSQSGHNTVSWYQQALGQGPQFIFQYYREEENGRGNFPPRFSGLQFPNYSSELNVNALELDDSALYLCASSPGTGDYGYTFGSGTRLTVV.